The T cell receptor (beta chain) described here comes from a study of cytomegalovirus exposure and HLA in healthy donors. Study background: Early release data held roughly 90 million unique TCRs from HLA-typed donors.

The CDR3 spans 16 residues. Germline CDR1 is SGHRS and CDR2 is YFSETQ. Trimming removed 1 base at V and 0 bases at J, with 11 bases between. With 60 Vbeta and 13 Jbeta primers, the PCR was carried out. Here immunoSEQ multiplex PCR was the method, and the copy in TCRdb shows in-frame clones only, minus some. Of 180,000 or so clones listed, approximately 84% were seen once; the top ten hold under 1.5%. Study-wide results and caveats: Several of the most significant clusters were apparently associated with common viral pathogens in a later analysis. In all likelihood, a cluster of highly shared sequence variants was a sequencing artifact.

Points on this clone: Antigen unknown.

This chain connects TRBV5-1 to TRBJ2-1; no definite D call. Input material: PBMCs. This receptor was taken from a girl between 5 and 17 years old in good health and CMV-seropositive. CDR3 in DNA: TGCGCCAGCAGCTTGATGGCGGTTAGCTCCTACAATGAGCAGTTCTTC. It encodes CASSLMAVSSYNEQFF.